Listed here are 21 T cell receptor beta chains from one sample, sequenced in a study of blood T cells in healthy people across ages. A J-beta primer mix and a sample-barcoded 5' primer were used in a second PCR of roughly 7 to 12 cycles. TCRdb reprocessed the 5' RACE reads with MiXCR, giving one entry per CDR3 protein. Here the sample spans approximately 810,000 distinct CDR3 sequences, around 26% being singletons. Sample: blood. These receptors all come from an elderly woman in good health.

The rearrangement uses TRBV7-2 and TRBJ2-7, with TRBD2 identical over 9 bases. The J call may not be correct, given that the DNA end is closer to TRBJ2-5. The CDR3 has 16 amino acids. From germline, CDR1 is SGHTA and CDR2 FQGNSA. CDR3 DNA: TGTGCCAGCAGCTTAGACCCGGCGGGGGGGCCCGAGACCCAGTACTTC. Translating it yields CASSLDPAGGPETQYF.

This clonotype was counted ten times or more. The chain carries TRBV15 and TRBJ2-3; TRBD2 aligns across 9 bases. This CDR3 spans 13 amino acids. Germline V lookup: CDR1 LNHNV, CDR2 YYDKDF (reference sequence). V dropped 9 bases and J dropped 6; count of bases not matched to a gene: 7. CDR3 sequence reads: CATSAGGPDTQYF. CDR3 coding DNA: TGTGCCACGTCGGCGGGGGGGCCGGATACGCAGTATTTT.

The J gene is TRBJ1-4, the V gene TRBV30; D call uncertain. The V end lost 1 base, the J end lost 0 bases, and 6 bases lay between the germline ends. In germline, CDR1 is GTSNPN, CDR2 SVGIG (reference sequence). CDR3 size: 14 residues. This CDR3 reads CAWSGRPTNEKLFF. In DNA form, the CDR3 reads TGTGCCTGGAGTGGAAGGCCAACTAATGAAAAACTGTTTTTT.

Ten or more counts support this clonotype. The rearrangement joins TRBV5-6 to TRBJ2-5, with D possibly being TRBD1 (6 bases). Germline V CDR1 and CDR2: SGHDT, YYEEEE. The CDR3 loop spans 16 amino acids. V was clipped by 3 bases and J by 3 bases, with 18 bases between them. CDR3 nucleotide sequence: TGTGCCAGCAGCTCGCAGCTTTTGGGGGCAAAAGAGACCCAGTACTTC. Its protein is CASSSQLLGAKETQYF.

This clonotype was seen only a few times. The CDR3 DNA reads as TGCAGTGCTACTAAGGGGGGCGGTGGGGAGACCCAGTACTTC. Protein sequence: CSATKGGGGETQYF. This chain joins TRBV20-1 and TRBJ2-5; D is perhaps TRBD1 or TRBD2 (6 bases each). V dropped 4 bases and J dropped 5 bases, with 17 bases sitting between them. The CDR3 sequence is 14 residues long. Germline CDR1 is DFQATT and CDR2 is SNEGSKA (reference sequence).

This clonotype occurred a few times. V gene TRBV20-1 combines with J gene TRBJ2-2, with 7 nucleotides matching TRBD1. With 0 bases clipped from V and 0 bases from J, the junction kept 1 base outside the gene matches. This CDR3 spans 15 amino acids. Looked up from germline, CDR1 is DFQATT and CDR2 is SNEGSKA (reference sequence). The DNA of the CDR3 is TGCAGTGCTAGAGAGGGGACAGCGAACACCGGGGAGCTGTTTTTT. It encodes CSAREGTANTGELFF.

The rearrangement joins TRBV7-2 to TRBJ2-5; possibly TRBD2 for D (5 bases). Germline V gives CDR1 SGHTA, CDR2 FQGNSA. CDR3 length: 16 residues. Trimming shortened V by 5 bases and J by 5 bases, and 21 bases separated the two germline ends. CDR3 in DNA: TGTGCCAGCAGCCCCGCACGGACTGTCTCCGGGGAGACCCAGTACTTC. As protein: CASSPARTVSGETQYF.

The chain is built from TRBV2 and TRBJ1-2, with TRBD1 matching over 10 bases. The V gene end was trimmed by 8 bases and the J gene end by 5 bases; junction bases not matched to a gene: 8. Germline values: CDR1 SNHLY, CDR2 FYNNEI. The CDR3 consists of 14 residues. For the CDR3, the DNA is TGTGCCAGCTCGAACCGGGACAGGGGTTATGGCTACACCTTC. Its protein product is CASSNRDRGYGYTF.

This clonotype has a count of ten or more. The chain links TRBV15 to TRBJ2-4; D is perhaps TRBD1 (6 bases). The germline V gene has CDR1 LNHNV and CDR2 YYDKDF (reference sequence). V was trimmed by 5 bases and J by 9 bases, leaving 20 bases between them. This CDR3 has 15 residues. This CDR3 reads CATSRPENRATIQYF. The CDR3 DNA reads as TGTGCCACCAGCCGCCCCGAAAACAGGGCCACCATTCAGTACTTC.

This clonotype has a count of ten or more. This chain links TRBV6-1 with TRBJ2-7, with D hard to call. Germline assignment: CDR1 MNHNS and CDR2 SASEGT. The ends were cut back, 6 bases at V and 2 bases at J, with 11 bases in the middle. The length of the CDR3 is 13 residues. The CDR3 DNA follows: TGTGCCAGCAGCTCCCCCACAGCCTACGAGCAGTACTTC. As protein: CASSSPTAYEQYF.

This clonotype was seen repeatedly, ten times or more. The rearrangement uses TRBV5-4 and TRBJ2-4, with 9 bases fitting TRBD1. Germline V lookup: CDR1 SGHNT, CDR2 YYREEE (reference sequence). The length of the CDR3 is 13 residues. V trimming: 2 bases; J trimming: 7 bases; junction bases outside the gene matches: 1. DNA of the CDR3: TGTGCCAGCAGCTTCGGACAGGGGAACATTCAGTACTTC. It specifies CASSFGQGNIQYF.

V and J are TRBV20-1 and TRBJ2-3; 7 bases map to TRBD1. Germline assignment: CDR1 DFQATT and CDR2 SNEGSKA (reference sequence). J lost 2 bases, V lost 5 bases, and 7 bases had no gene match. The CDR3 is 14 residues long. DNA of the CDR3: TGCAGTGCTCCCCTGACAGGGTACACAGATACGCAGTATTTT. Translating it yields CSAPLTGYTDTQYF.

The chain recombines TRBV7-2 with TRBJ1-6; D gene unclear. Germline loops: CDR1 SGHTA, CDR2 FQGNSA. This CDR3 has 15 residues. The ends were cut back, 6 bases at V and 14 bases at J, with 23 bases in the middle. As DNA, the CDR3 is TGTGCCAGCAGACCCCCCCAGGCTCCAGGTGGCACCCTCCACTTT. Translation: CASRPPQAPGGTLHF.

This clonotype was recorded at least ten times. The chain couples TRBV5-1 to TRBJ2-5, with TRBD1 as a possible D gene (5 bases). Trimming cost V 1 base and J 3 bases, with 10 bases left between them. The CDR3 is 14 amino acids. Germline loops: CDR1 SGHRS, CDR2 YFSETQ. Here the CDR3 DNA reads TGCGCCAGCAGCTTGACCCGACAGAAAGAGACCCAGTACTTC. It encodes CASSLTRQKETQYF.

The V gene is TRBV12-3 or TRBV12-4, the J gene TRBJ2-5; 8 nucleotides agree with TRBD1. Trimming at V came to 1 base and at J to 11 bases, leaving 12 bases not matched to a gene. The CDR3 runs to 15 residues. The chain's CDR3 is CASSLGPTGVNEQYF. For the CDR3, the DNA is TGTGCCAGCAGTTTAGGCCCGACAGGGGTGAATGAGCAGTACTTC.

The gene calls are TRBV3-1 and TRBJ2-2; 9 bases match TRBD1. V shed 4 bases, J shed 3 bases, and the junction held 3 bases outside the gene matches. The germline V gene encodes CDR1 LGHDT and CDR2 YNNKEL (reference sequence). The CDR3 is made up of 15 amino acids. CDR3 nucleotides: TGTGCCAGCAGCCTACAGGGGGCGGACACCGGGGAGCTGTTTTTT. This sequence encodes CASSLQGADTGELFF.

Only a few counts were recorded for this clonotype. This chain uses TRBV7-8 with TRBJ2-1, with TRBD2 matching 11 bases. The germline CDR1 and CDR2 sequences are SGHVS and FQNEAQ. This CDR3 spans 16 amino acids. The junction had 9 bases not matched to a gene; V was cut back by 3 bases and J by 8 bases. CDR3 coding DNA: TGTGCCAGCAGCTTGGCGATAAGGACTAGCGGGTATGAGCAGTTCTTC. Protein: CASSLAIRTSGYEQFF. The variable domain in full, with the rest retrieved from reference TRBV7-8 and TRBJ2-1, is GAGVSQSPRYKVAKRGQDVALRCDPISGHVSLFWYQQALGQGPEFLTYFQNEAQLDKSGLPSDRFFAERPEGSVSTLKIQRTQQEDSAVYLCASSLAIRTSGYEQFFGPGTRLTVL.

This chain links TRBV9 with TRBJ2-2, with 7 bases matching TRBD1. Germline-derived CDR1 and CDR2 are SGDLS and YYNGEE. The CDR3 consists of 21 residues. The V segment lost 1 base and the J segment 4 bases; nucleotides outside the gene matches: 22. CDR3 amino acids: CASSVLPGNRGHGLSTGELFF. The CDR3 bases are TGTGCCAGCAGCGTACTCCCCGGGAACAGGGGTCACGGCCTAAGCACCGGGGAGCTGTTTTTT.

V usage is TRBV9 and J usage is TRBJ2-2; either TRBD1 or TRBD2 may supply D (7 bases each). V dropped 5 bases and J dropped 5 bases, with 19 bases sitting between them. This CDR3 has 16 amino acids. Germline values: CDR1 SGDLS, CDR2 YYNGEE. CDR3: CASSVTGGQKTGELFF. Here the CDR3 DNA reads TGTGCCAGCAGTGTCACGGGGGGACAGAAAACCGGGGAGCTGTTTTTT.

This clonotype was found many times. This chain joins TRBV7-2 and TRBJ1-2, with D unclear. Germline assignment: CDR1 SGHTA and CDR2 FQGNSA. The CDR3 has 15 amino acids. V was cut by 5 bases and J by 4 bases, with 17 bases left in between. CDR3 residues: CASSPSGPRAYGYTF. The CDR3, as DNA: TGTGCCAGCAGCCCATCAGGACCGAGAGCCTATGGCTACACCTTC.

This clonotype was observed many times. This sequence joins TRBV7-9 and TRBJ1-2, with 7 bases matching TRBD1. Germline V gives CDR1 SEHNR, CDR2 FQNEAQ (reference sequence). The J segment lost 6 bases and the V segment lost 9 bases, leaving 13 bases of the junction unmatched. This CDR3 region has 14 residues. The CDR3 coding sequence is TGTGCCAGGGACAGGCCTCCGATTCTCGATGGCTACACCTTC. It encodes CARDRPPILDGYTF. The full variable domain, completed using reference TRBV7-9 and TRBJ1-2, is DTGVSQNPRHKITKRGQNVTFRCDPISEHNRLYWYRQTLGQGPEFLTYFQNEAQLEKSRLLSDRFSAERPKGSFSTLEIQRTEQGDSAMYLCARDRPPILDGYTFGSGTRLTVV.